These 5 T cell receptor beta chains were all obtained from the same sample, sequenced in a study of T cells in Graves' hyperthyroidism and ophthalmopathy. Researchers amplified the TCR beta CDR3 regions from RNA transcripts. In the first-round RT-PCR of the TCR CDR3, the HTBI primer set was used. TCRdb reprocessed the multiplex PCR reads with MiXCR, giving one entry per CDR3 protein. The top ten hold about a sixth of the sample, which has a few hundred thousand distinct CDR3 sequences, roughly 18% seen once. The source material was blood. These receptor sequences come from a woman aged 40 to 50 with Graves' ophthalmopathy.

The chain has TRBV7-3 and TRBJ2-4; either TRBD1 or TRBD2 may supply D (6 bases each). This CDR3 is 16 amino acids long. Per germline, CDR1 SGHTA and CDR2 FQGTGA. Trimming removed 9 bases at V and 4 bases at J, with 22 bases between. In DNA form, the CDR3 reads TGTGCCAGGAGGGGGGTTCCCGGGACGGATAAAAACATTCAGTACTTC. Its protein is CARRGVPGTDKNIQYF.

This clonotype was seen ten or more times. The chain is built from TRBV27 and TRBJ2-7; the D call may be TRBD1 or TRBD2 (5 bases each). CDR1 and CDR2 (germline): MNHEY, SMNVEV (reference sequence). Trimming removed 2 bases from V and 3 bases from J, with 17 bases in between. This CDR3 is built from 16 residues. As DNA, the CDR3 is TGTGCCAGCAGTTTAAGGGACGGGGACGGTCGCTACGAGCAGTACTTC. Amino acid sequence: CASSLRDGDGRYEQYF.

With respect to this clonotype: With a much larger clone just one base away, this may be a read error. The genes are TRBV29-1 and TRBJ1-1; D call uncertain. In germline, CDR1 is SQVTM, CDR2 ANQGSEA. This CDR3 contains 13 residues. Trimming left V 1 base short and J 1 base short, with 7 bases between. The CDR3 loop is CSVEGLTNTEAFF. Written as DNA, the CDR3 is TGCAGCGTTGAAGGACTTACGAACACTGAAGCTTTCTTT.

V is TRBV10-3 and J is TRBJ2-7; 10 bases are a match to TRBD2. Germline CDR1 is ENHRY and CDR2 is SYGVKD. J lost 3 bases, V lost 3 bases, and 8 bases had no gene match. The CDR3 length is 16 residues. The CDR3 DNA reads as TGTGCCATCAGTGACCCCGGGACTAGCGAAGTCTACGAGCAGTACTTC. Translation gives CAISDPGTSEVYEQYF.

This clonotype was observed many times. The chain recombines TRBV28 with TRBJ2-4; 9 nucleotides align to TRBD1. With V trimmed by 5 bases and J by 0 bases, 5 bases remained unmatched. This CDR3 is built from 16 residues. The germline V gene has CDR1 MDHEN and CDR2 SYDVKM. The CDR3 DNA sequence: TGTGCCAGCAGTATGGACAGGGGTTTAGCCAAAAACATTCAGTACTTC. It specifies CASSMDRGLAKNIQYF. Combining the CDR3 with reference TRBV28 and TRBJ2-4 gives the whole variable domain DVKVTQSSRYLVKRTGEKVFLECVQDMDHENMFWYRQDPGLGLRLIYFSYDVKMKEKGDIPEGYSVSREKKERFSLILESASTNQTSMYLCASSMDRGLAKNIQYFGAGTRLSVL.